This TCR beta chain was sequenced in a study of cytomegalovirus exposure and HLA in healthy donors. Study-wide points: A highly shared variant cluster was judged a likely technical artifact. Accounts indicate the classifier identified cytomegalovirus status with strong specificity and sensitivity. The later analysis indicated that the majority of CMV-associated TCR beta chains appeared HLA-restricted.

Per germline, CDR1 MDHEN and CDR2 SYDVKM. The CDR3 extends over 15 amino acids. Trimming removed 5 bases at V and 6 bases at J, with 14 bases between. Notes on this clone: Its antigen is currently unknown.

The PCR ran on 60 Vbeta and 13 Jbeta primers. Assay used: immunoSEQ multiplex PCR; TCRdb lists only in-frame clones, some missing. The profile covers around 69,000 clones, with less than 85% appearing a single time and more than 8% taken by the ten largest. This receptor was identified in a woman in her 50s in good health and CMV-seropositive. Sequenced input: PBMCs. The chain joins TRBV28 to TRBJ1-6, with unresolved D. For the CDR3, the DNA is TGTGCCAGCAGTCCCGGTGCGGTCGGTAATTCACCCCTCCACTTT. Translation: CASSPGAVGNSPLHF.